A single sample is the source of the 2 T cell receptor beta chains below, sequenced in a study of blood T cell repertoires in COVID-19. Repertoires were generated with immunoSEQ multiplex PCR, while TCRdb's copy carries only in-frame clones and drops some. This sample has about 40,000 clones, with more than 75% found just once. Sequenced input: peripheral blood. All receptors come from a man aged 45-65 years with active or convalescent COVID-19.

This chain connects TRBV18 to TRBJ2-1; 13 bases are a match to TRBD2. The CDR3 has 17 residues. J was trimmed by 3 bases and V by 5 bases; bases with no gene match: 7. Germline V gene data show CDR1 as KGHSH and CDR2 as LQKENI. The CDR3 coding sequence is TGTGCCAGCTCAAGACTAGCGGGGGGCCGATACTACAATGAGCAGTTCTTC. Its protein product is CASSRLAGGRYYNEQFF.

V and J are TRBV5-6 and TRBJ2-2; D might be TRBD1 (6 bases). V gave up 4 bases and J gave up 6 bases, with 16 bases separating them. This CDR3 region has 15 residues. Germline CDR1 SGHDT, CDR2 YYEEEE. CDR3 sequence: CASSRTGWGPGELFF. The CDR3 DNA reads as TGTGCCAGCAGCCGTACAGGGTGGGGACCCGGGGAGCTGTTTTTT.